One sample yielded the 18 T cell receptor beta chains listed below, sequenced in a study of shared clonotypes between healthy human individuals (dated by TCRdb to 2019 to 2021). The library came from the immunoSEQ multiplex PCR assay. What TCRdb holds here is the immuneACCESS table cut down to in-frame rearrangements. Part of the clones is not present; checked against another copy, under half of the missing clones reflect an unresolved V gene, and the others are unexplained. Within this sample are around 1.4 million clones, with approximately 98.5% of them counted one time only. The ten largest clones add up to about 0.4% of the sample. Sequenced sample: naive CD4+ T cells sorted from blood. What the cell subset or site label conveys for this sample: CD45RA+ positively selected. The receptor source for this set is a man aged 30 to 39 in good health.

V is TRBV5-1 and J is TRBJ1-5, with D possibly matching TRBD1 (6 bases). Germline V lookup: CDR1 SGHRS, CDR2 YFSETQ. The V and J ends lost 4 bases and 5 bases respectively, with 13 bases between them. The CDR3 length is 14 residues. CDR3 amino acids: CASSPTGYDQPQHF. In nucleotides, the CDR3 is TGCGCCAGCAGCCCAACAGGGTATGATCAGCCCCAGCATTTT.

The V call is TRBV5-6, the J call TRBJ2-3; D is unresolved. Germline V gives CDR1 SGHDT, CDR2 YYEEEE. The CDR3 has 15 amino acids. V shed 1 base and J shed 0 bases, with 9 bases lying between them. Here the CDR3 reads CASSLPSTSTDTQYF. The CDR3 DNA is TGTGCCAGCAGCTTGCCGTCCACTAGCACAGATACGCAGTATTTT.

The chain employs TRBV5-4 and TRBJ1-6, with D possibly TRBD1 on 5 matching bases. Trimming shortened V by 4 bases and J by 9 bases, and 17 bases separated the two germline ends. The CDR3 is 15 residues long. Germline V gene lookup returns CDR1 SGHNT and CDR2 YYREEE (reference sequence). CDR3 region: CASSPTQGGLSPLHF. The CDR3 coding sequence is TGTGCCAGCAGCCCGACCCAGGGAGGGCTTTCACCCCTCCACTTT.

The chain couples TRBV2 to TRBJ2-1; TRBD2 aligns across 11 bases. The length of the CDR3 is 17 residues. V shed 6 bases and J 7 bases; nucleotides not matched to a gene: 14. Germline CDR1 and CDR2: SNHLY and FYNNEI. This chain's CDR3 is CASRMFGTSGPINEQFF. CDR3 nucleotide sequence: TGTGCCAGCAGGATGTTCGGGACTAGCGGACCTATAAATGAGCAGTTCTTC.

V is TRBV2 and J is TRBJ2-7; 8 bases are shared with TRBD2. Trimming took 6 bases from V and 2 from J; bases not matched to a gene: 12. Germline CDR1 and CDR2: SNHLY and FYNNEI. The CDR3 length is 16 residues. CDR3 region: CASSRHSGGSAYEQYF. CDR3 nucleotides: TGTGCCAGCAGCCGACACTCGGGGGGGTCCGCCTACGAGCAGTACTTC. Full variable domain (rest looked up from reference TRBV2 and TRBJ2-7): EPEVTQTPSHQVTQMGQEVILRCVPISNHLYFYWYRQILGQKVEFLVSFYNNEISEKSEIFDDQFSVERPDGSNFTLKIRSTKLEDSAMYFCASSRHSGGSAYEQYFGPGTRLTVT.

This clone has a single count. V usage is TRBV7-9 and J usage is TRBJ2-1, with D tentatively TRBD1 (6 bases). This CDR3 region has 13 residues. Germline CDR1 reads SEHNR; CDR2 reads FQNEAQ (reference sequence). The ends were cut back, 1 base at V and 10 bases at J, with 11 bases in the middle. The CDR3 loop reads CASSLGDKREQFF. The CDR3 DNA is TGTGCCAGCAGCTTAGGGGACAAGCGGGAGCAGTTCTTC.

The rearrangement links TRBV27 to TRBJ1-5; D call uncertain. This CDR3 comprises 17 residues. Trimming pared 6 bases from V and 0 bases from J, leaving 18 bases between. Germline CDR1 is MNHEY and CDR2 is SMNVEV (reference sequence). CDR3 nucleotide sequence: TGTGCCAGCAGCCACTCGGTTGGGATCTATAGCAATCAGCCCCAGCATTTT. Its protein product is CASSHSVGIYSNQPQHF.

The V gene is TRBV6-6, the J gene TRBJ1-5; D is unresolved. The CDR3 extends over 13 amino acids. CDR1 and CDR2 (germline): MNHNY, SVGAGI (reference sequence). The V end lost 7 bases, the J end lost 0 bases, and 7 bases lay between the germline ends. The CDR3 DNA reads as TGTGCCAGCACCGTTTATAGCAATCAGCCCCAGCATTTT. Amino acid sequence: CASTVYSNQPQHF.

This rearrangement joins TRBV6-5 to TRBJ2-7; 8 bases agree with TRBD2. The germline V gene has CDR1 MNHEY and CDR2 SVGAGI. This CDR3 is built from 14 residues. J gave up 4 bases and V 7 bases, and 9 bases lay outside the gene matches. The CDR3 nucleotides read TGTGCCAGCAAAGCGGGAGACCCTCCTTACGAGCAGTACTTC. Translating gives CASKAGDPPYEQYF.

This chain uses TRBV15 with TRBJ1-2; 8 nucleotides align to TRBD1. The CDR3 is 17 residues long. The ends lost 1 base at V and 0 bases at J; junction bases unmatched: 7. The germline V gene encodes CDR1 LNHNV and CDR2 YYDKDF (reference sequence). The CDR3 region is CATSRGDRQLANYGYTF. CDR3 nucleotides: TGTGCCACCAGCAGAGGGGACAGGCAGTTAGCTAACTATGGCTACACCTTC. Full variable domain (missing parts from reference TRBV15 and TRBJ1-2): DAMVIQNPRYQVTQFGKPVTLSCSQTLNHNVMYWYQQKSSQAPKLLFHYYDKDFNNEADTPDNFQSRRPNTSFCFLDIRSPGLGDTAMYLCATSRGDRQLANYGYTFGSGTRLTVV.

The CDR3 region is CASRTPGVDYGYTF. CDR3 nucleotides: TGTGCCAGCAGGACCCCGGGGGTTGACTATGGCTACACCTTC. The V and J genes are TRBV6-6 and TRBJ1-2, with a possible D match to TRBD1 (5 bases). The CDR3 runs 14 residues. V shed 6 bases and J shed 3 bases, with 14 bases lying between them. The V gene's germline CDR1 is MNHNY and CDR2 SVGAGI (reference sequence).

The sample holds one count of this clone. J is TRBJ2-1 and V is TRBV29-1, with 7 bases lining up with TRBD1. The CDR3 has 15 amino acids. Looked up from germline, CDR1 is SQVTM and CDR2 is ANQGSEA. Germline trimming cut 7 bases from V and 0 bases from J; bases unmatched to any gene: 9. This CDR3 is CSARDSPSSYNEQFF. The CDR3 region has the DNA TGCAGCGCCCGGGACAGCCCGAGCTCCTACAATGAGCAGTTCTTC.

The CDR3 bases are TGCGCCAGCAGCTCCCAGGTACCCAATCAGCCCCAGCATTTT. Its protein product is CASSSQVPNQPQHF. J is TRBJ1-5 and V is TRBV5-1; D unclear. In germline, CDR1 is SGHRS, CDR2 YFSETQ. Trimming removed 3 bases from V and 3 bases from J, with 10 bases in between. The CDR3 totals 14 residues. The whole variable domain, remainder taken from reference TRBV5-1 and TRBJ1-5, is KAGVTQTPRYLIKTRGQQVTLSCSPISGHRSVSWYQQTPGQGLQFLFEYFSETQRNKGNFPGRFSGRQFSNSRSEMNVSTLELGDSALYLCASSSQVPNQPQHFGDGTRLSIL.

The CDR3 region has the DNA TGCGCCAGCAGCCATCGTTTTGGCGAGCAGTACTTC. This codes for CASSHRFGEQYF. The chain employs TRBV4-3 and TRBJ2-7; no reliable D call. The V and J ends lost 3 bases and 6 bases respectively, with 9 bases between them. The germline V gene encodes CDR1 LGHNA and CDR2 YSLEER. CDR3 length equals 12 residues.

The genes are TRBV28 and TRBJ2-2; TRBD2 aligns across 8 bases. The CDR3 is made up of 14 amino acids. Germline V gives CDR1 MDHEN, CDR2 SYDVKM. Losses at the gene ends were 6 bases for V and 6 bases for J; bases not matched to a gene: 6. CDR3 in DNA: TGTGCCAGCAGGTCGGGAGGGGTGGCCGGGGAGCTGTTTTTT. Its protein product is CASRSGGVAGELFF.

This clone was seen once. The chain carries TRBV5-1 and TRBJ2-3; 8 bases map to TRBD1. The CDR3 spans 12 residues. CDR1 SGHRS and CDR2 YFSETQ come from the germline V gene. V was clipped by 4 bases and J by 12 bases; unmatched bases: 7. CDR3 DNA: TGCGCCAGCAGCCCCGGACAGGGAAGCCAGTATTTT. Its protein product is CASSPGQGSQYF.

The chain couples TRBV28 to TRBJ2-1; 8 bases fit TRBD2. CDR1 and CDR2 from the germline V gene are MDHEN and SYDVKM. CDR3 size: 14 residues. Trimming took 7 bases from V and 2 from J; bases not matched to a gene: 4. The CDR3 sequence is CASNLAGPYNEQFF. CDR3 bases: TGTGCCAGCAACCTAGCGGGTCCCTACAATGAGCAGTTCTTC.

CDR3 sequence (DNA): TGTGCCATCAGTGAGTCAGGACCGGGAGCCTCAGATACGCAGTATTTT. The encoded protein is CAISESGPGASDTQYF. The chain joins TRBV10-3 to TRBJ2-3, with D perhaps TRBD2 (6 bases). CDR1 ENHRY and CDR2 SYGVKD come from the germline V gene. Trimming cost V 0 bases and J 4 bases, with 14 bases left between them. The CDR3 covers 16 residues.